Below are 27 T cell receptor beta chains sequenced from a single sample in a study of PD-1 blockade in classical Hodgkin lymphoma. Documented time point: newly diagnosed, previously untreated cHL patient sample. Thawed PBMCs yielded CD4+ T cells through magnetic negative selection. Sequencing was performed with immunoSEQ multiplex PCR; in TCRdb, only in-frame clones are kept and a portion is missing. Of fewer than 40,000 clones in the sample, about nine tenths were seen once. The specimen sequenced was CD4+ T cells from blood. These receptor sequences come from a human donor with classical Hodgkin lymphoma.

The rearrangement uses TRBV11-2 and TRBJ1-1; perhaps TRBD1 as D (6 bases). V was cut by 0 bases and J by 4 bases, with 18 bases left in between. Looked up from germline, CDR1 is SGHAT and CDR2 is FQNNGV. The CDR3 covers 17 residues. CDR3 sequence: CASSLDDRSGLITEAFF. The DNA for the CDR3 is TGTGCCAGCAGCTTAGATGACAGGTCGGGGCTAATCACTGAAGCTTTCTTT.

The genes are TRBV23-1 and TRBJ1-4, with D tentatively TRBD1 (5 bases). TRBV23-1 is an open reading frame, and its role is uncertain. The CDR3 length is 22 residues. V lost 3 bases and J 3 bases, leaving 32 bases between the germline ends. CDR3 amino acids: CASSHFPMGQGLLRVPNEKLFF. Here the CDR3 DNA reads TGCGCCAGCAGTCATTTTCCCATGGGGCAGGGTTTATTGAGGGTCCCTAATGAAAAACTGTTTTTT.

The chain employs TRBV5-4 and TRBJ2-1, with TRBD2 matching over 7 bases. Germline CDR1 reads SGHNT; CDR2 reads YYREEE (reference sequence). CDR3 length: 15 amino acids. After removal of 0 bases from V and 5 bases from J, the junction contained 5 bases not matched to a gene. CDR3 DNA sequence: TGTGCCAGCAGCTTGGCGACGGGAGGCGACAATGAGCAGTTCTTC. The encoded protein is CASSLATGGDNEQFF.

CDR3 bases: TGCGCCAGCAGCCGAGACTCGGCAGGGAGGCTTGAGACCCAGTACTTC. It translates to CASSRDSAGRLETQYF. This chain uses TRBV5-1 with TRBJ2-5; possibly TRBD2 for D (6 bases). Germline V lookup: CDR1 SGHRS, CDR2 YFSETQ. This CDR3 contains 16 residues. The ends were cut back, 4 bases at V and 5 bases at J, with 21 bases in the middle.

The chain uses TRBV25-1 and TRBJ2-7; 8 bases match TRBD2. The junction had 1 base not matched to a gene; V was cut back by 6 bases and J by 3 bases. CDR1 is MGHDK, CDR2 SYGVNS, per germline. This CDR3 comprises 12 residues. The CDR3 bases are TGTGCCAGCAGCGCGGGAGGCTACGAGCAGTACTTC. Residues: CASSAGGYEQYF.

The chain couples TRBV10-3 to TRBJ2-7; no definite D call. Germline CDR1 and CDR2: ENHRY and SYGVKD. The CDR3 extends over 15 amino acids. Trimming left V 4 bases short and J 0 bases short, with 13 bases between. Here the CDR3 DNA reads TGTGCCATCAGTGCTAAGGAGTTGAGCTCCTACGAGCAGTACTTC. Protein sequence: CAISAKELSSYEQYF.

The chain employs TRBV5-1 and TRBJ2-7, with a tentative D call TRBD2 (5 bases). V was trimmed by 0 bases and J by 3 bases, leaving 19 bases between them. Germline values: CDR1 SGHRS, CDR2 YFSETQ. The CDR3 sequence is 17 residues long. The CDR3 region has the DNA TGCGCCAGCAGCTTGGAGCATTTATCCCCTAGCCACTACGAGCAGTACGTC. Translated, it gives CASSLEHLSPSHYEQYV.

This clone has only a few counts. The chain combines TRBV27 with TRBJ1-2, with D perhaps matching TRBD1 (6 bases). CDR1 MNHEY and CDR2 SMNVEV come from the germline V gene (reference sequence). The CDR3 covers 12 residues. The ends were cut back, 3 bases at V and 6 bases at J, with 8 bases in the middle. The CDR3 bases are TGTGCCAGCAGTTTCAGGGGTAATGGCTACACCTTC. It encodes CASSFRGNGYTF.

This chain joins TRBV6-5 and TRBJ2-3; 7 bases agree with TRBD2. Germline trimming cut 6 bases from V and 6 bases from J; bases unmatched to any gene: 12. Germline lookup yields CDR1 MNHEY and CDR2 SVGAGI. The CDR3 is made up of 15 amino acids. The CDR3 DNA reads as TGTGCCAGCAGCAGGGTGGCGGGAGTGGGGGATACGCAGTATTTT. Amino acids: CASSRVAGVGDTQYF.

This chain joins TRBV4-1 and TRBJ2-4; 9 bases match TRBD1. The CDR3 consists of 18 residues. From germline, CDR1 is MGHRA and CDR2 YSYEKL. The V gene end was trimmed by 1 base and the J gene end by 7 bases; junction bases not matched to a gene: 14. CDR3 residues: CASSQVPARGQGWNIQYF. The CDR3 DNA follows: TGCGCCAGCAGCCAAGTCCCTGCTAGGGGACAGGGTTGGAACATTCAGTACTTC.

The rearrangement uses TRBV6-1 and TRBJ2-2; D may be TRBD2 (5 bases). Between the trimmed V and J ends, which lost 1 base and 7 bases, there was a span of 13 bases. The CDR3 is 15 residues long. The germline V gene has CDR1 MNHNS and CDR2 SASEGT. The CDR3 is CASSEGSRADGELFF. The DNA of the CDR3 is TGTGCCAGCAGTGAAGGGTCGAGAGCGGACGGGGAGCTGTTTTTT.

V usage is TRBV9 and J usage is TRBJ2-7, with TRBD1 identical over 7 bases. Trimming removed 4 bases from V and 6 bases from J; junction bases left unmatched: 10. This CDR3 has 14 residues. Germline lookup yields CDR1 SGDLS and CDR2 YYNGEE. This CDR3 reads CASSRGGMGIEQYF. The CDR3 bases are TGTGCCAGCAGCCGAGGGGGCATGGGGATCGAGCAGTACTTC.

The chain has TRBV9 and TRBJ2-1, with 7 nucleotides matching TRBD1. V shed 4 bases, J shed 2 bases, and the junction held 6 bases outside the gene matches. Germline CDR1 is SGDLS and CDR2 is YYNGEE. The CDR3 loop spans 15 amino acids. The CDR3 bases are TGTGCCAGCAGCCCCACAGGGGACGCCTACAATGAGCAGTTCTTC. This sequence encodes CASSPTGDAYNEQFF.

This chain connects TRBV6-1 to TRBJ2-1; 9 bases match TRBD1. Germline V gene lookup returns CDR1 MNHNS and CDR2 SASEGT. V lost 4 bases, J lost 3 bases, and 4 bases stayed unmatched. The CDR3 runs to 15 residues. The CDR3 DNA sequence: TGTGCCAGCAGTGTACAGGGGGCAGGCTACAATGAGCAGTTCTTC. Protein product: CASSVQGAGYNEQFF.

CDR3 nucleotides: TGTGCCAGCAGCTTGGCTCGGAATGTAGAGACCCAGTACTTC. The encoded protein is CASSLARNVETQYF. The chain recombines TRBV5-4 with TRBJ2-5; no clear D. This CDR3 is 14 amino acids long. In germline, CDR1 is SGHNT, CDR2 YYREEE (reference sequence). Trimming took off 0 bases at V and 4 bases at J, with 10 bases between the two ends. The whole variable domain, remainder taken from reference TRBV5-4 and TRBJ2-5, is ETGVTQSPTHLIKTRGQQVTLRCSSQSGHNTVSWYQQALGQGPQFIFQYYREEENGRGNFPPRFSGLQFPNYSSELNVNALELDDSALYLCASSLARNVETQYFGPGTRLLVL.

J is TRBJ2-7 and V is TRBV4-1; D possibly corresponds to TRBD1 (5 bases). CDR1 is MGHRA and CDR2 is YSYEKL in the germline V gene. The CDR3 consists of 13 residues. V gave up 6 bases and J gave up 4 bases, with 13 bases separating them. Written as DNA, the CDR3 is TGCGCCAGCAGTCCCCAGGGCGGTTACGAGCAGTACGTC. Encoded protein: CASSPQGGYEQYV.

The sample holds a few counts of this clone. The V gene is TRBV12-5, the J gene TRBJ1-1; 10 nucleotides agree with TRBD1. The V and J ends lost 7 bases and 4 bases, in that order; junction bases with no gene match: 3. Per germline, CDR1 LGHNT and CDR2 FRNRAP. The CDR3 sequence is 13 residues long. CDR3 bases: TGTGCTAGTGCGGGACAGGGGTCCACTGAAGCTTTCTTT. It specifies CASAGQGSTEAFF.

This sequence joins TRBV5-1 and TRBJ2-4; 9 bases fit TRBD2. Germline CDR1 is SGHRS and CDR2 is YFSETQ. This CDR3 has 19 amino acids. The V gene end was trimmed by 0 bases and the J gene end by 1 base; junction bases not matched to a gene: 11. The CDR3 DNA reads TGCGCCAGCAGCTTGGGGCTAGCGGGGAGTGGTGGGGCCAAAAACATTCAGTACTTC. Its translation: CASSLGLAGSGGAKNIQYF.

This clone was seen only once. V usage is TRBV4-1 and J usage is TRBJ2-1; 9 positions match TRBD2. After removal of 4 bases from V and 2 bases from J, the junction contained 15 bases not matched to a gene. CDR3 length: 19 amino acids. In germline, CDR1 is MGHRA, CDR2 YSYEKL. The DNA for the CDR3 is TGCGCCAGCAGCCGTCAGATGGTAGCGGGAGCTTTTACCTACAATGAGCAGTTCTTC. Its protein is CASSRQMVAGAFTYNEQFF.

This rearrangement joins TRBV28 to TRBJ2-7, with D perhaps matching TRBD2 (6 bases). Trimming left V 6 bases short and J 2 bases short, with 11 bases between. Germline V gives CDR1 MDHEN, CDR2 SYDVKM. CDR3 length: 13 residues. The CDR3 loop reads CASRGTGAYEQYV. DNA of the CDR3: TGTGCCAGCAGGGGGACGGGGGCCTACGAGCAGTACGTC.

The chain carries TRBV19 and TRBJ1-4; 10 positions match TRBD1. The CDR3 extends over 14 amino acids. V trimming: 3 bases; J trimming: 10 bases; junction bases outside the gene matches: 5. The germline V gene has CDR1 LNHDA and CDR2 SQIVND (reference sequence). This chain's CDR3 is CASSMEDRGGKLFF. In DNA, the CDR3 is TGTGCCAGTAGTATGGAGGACAGGGGGGGAAAACTGTTTTTT.

The V call is TRBV27, the J call TRBJ1-1, with D perhaps TRBD1 (5 bases). The CDR3 covers 11 residues. Trimming took off 5 bases at V and 6 bases at J, with 7 bases between the two ends. From germline, CDR1 is MNHEY and CDR2 SMNVEV (reference sequence). The CDR3 nucleotides read TGTGCCAGCAGTACGGGGGCTGAAGCTTTCTTT. Residues: CASSTGAEAFF.

V gene TRBV7-9 combines with J gene TRBJ2-4; perhaps TRBD1 as D (6 bases). Germline CDR1 and CDR2: SEHNR and FQNEAQ (reference sequence). CDR3 length equals 13 residues. V was trimmed by 1 base and J by 6 bases, leaving 7 bases between them. The CDR3 spells CASSLGGGNIQYF. The CDR3 coding sequence is TGTGCCAGCAGCTTAGGAGGGGGAAACATTCAGTACTTC.

This clone was detected a few times. V usage is TRBV18 and J usage is TRBJ1-1, with D perhaps TRBD1 (5 bases). The CDR3 contains 13 residues. Germline V CDR1 and CDR2: KGHSH, LQKENI. Trimming shortened V by 0 bases and J by 3 bases, and 5 bases separated the two germline ends. The CDR3, as DNA: TGTGCCAGCTCACCACCAGGGGACACTGAAGCTTTCTTT. Protein: CASSPPGDTEAFF.

The V gene is TRBV15, the J gene TRBJ2-1; D is undetermined. CDR1 LNHNV and CDR2 YYDKDF come from the germline V gene (reference sequence). V lost 1 base and J lost 5, with 12 bases in between. The CDR3 consists of 15 residues. The CDR3 here is CATSRGRSWDNEQFF. Here the CDR3 DNA reads TGTGCCACCAGCAGAGGACGGAGCTGGGACAATGAGCAGTTCTTC. Full variable domain (outside the CDR3, taken from reference TRBV15 and TRBJ2-1): DAMVIQNPRYQVTQFGKPVTLSCSQTLNHNVMYWYQQKSSQAPKLLFHYYDKDFNNEADTPDNFQSRRPNTSFCFLDIRSPGLGDTAMYLCATSRGRSWDNEQFFGPGTRLTVL.

The gene calls are TRBV11-2 and TRBJ2-1; tentatively, D is TRBD2 (5 bases). CDR1 is SGHAT and CDR2 is FQNNGV in the germline V gene. The CDR3 loop spans 13 amino acids. Trimming stripped 5 bases from V and 9 bases from J, with 14 bases between. The DNA of the CDR3 is TGTGCCAGCAGCAGTATAAGCGGTGGTGAGCAGTTCTTC. It codes for CASSSISGGEQFF. The entire variable domain, with the rest obtained from reference TRBV11-2 and TRBJ2-1, is as follows: EAGVAQSPRYKIIEKRQSVAFWCNPISGHATLYWYQQILGQGPKLLIQFQNNGVVDDSQLPKDRFSAERLKGVDSTLKIQPAKLEDSAVYLCASSSISGGEQFFGPGTRLTVL.

V usage is TRBV5-1 and J usage is TRBJ1-2; no definite D call. V was trimmed by 2 bases and J by 8 bases, leaving 13 bases between them. Germline CDR1 and CDR2: SGHRS and YFSETQ. The length of the CDR3 is 13 residues. The CDR3 sequence is CASSLRQELGYTF. CDR3 coding DNA: TGCGCCAGCAGCTTACGCCAGGAATTAGGCTACACCTTC.